The clone carrying this TCR beta chain occurred once. Its specificity is not known. Pooled in the analysis were second doses at about 4 or about 12 weeks. The sample comes from a study of T cell responses to AZD1222 COVID-19 vaccine. Whole-study results and caveats: Rises in breadth and depth of Spike-specific TCRs came after two AZD1222 doses. Repertoire collection took place solely once the T cell response had peaked.

Clones were sequenced by immunoSEQ multiplex PCR, and TCRdb holds only the in-frame ones, with some missing. The sample includes roughly 120,000 clones, approximately 90% of them seen just once. This CDR3 spans 13 amino acids. Per the germline V gene, CDR1 is SGHAT and CDR2 is FQNNGV. V was pared by 6 bases and J by 6 bases, with 15 bases between. The specimen comprised peripheral blood, sampled 28 days after the second AZD1222 dose. The TCR sequence derives from an adult who received the AZD1222 COVID-19 vaccine. The chain carries TRBV11-2 and TRBJ2-7, with D possibly being TRBD2 (5 bases). CDR3 in amino acids: CASRPLVRAEQYF. CDR3 nucleotide sequence: TGTGCCAGCAGACCACTAGTACGTGCCGAGCAGTACTTC. Full variable domain (outside the CDR3, taken from reference TRBV11-2 and TRBJ2-7): EAGVAQSPRYKIIEKRQSVAFWCNPISGHATLYWYQQILGQGPKLLIQFQNNGVVDDSQLPKDRFSAERLKGVDSTLKIQPAKLEDSAVYLCASRPLVRAEQYFGPGTRLTVT.